At least ten counts were recorded for the clone carrying this T cell receptor (beta chain). Between roughly 17 and 31 mg of unsorted bulk tissue served as the source from which RNA and DNA were co-extracted. Without exception, tumor samples held over 75% viable tumor cells. This sample is drawn from a study of tumor-infiltrating lymphocytes in primary liver carcinoma. Overall study context: The neoplasms were of stage T1-T3 N0M0, with dimensions of about 4.2 to 10 cm across.

Reverse transcription of around 500 ng total RNA with a constant-region primer produced TCR beta cDNA. Each TCR beta library was derived from three nested multiplex PCR rounds that employed slightly modified ARM-PCR. Two initial PCR rounds of around 9 cycles each paired TRBV1-TRBV30 forward primers with a C-beta reverse primer. TCRdb passed the multiplex PCR reads through MiXCR, listing each CDR3 protein once. The data show approximately 64,000 distinct CDR3 sequences, over 60% seen once. CDR3 length equals 14 residues. CDR1 is SGHRS, CDR2 YFSETQ, per germline. J was trimmed by 1 base and V by 4 bases; bases with no gene match: 4.

The rearrangement joins TRBV5-1 to TRBJ2-5; 7 bases agree with TRBD1. The clonotype originates from a man in his forties or fifties with primary liver carcinoma and hepatitis B virus infection. The material sequenced was liver tumor tissue from sampling region 4. Subset of the sample: tumor region T4, right-lateral pole. The CDR3 coding sequence is TGCGCCAGCAGCCGAGGGGACAGCCAAGAGACCCAGTACTTC. It codes for CASSRGDSQETQYF.